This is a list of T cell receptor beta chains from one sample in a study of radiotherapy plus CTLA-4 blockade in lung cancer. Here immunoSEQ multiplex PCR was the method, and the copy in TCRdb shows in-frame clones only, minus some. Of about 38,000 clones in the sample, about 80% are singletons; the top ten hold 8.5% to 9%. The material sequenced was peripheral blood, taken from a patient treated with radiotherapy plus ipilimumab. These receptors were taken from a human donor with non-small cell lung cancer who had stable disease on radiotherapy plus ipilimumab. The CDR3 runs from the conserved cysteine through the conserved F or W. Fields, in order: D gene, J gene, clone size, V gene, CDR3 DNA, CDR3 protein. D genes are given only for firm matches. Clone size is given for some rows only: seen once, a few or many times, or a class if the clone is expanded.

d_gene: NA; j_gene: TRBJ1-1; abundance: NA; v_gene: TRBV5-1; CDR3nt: TGCGCCAGCAGCCCCCCAGTAAAGGGATCTGAAGCTTTCTTT; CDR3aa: CASSPPVKGSEAFF
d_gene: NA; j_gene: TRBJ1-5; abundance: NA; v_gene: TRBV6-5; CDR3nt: TGTGCCAGCAGTTCGTCAGGGGCGGCACAGCCCCAGCATTTT; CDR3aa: CASSSSGAAQPQHF
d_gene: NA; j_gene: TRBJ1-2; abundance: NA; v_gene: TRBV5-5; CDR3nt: TGTGCCAGCAGTTTCGACGGTTCCTATGGCTACACCTTC; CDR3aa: CASSFDGSYGYTF
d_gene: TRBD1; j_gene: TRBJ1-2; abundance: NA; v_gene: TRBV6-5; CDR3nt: TGTGCCAGCCGAGCCGGGACAGGGGGCAATTATGGCTACACCTTC; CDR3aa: CASRAGTGGNYGYTF
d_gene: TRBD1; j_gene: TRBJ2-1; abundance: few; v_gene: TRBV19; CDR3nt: TGTGCCAGTAGTGTACTGGGACAGGGGGCCTTCTTC; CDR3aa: CASSVLGQGAFF
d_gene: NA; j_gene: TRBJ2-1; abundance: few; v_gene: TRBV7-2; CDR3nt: TGTGCCAGCAGCCGTCCCAGCGGAGCAGAGAGCTCCTACAATGAGCAGTTCTTC; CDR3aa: CASSRPSGAESSYNEQFF
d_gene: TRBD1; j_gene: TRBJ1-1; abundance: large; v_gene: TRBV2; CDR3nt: TGTGCCAGCAGTGTCAGGGGGTTTGACCGGAACACTGAAGCTTTCTTT; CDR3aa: CASSVRGFDRNTEAFF
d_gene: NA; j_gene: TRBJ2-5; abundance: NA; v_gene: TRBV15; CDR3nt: TGTGCCACCAGCAGAGATTGGGGTTGGGAGACCCAGTACTTC; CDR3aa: CATSRDWGWETQYF
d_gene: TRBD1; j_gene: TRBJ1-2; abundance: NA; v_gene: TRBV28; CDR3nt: TGTGCCAGTCGGGACAGCGGCTATGGCTACACCTTC; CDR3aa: CASRDSGYGYTF
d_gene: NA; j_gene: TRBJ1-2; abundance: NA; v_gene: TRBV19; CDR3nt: TGTGCCAGTAGTCGGGACGTTACTAACTATGGCTACACCTTC; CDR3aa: CASSRDVTNYGYTF
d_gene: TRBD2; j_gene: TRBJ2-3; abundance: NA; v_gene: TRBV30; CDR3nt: TGTGCCTGGAGTTCGAGCGGGAACTTTGATGATACGCAGTATTTT; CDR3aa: CAWSSSGNFDDTQYF
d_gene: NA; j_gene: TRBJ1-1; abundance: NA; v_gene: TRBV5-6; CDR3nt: TGTGCCAGCAGCTGGGTCCGGGCCAACAATATGAACACTGAAGCTTTCTTT; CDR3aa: CASSWVRANNMNTEAFF
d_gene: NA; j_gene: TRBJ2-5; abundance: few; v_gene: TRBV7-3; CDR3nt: TGTGCCAGCAGCGGGGGGGCCGGAGAGACCCAGTACTTC; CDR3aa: CASSGGAGETQYF
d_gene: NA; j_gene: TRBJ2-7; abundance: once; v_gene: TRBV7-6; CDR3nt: TGTGCCAGCAGCTCCGCGGACAGCGACCACGAGCAGTACTTC; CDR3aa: CASSSADSDHEQYF
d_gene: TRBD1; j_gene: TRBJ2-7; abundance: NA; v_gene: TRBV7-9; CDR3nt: TGTGCCAGCAGCTCTCGTGAGGACAGGGTTTTCTACGAGCAGTACTTC; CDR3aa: CASSSREDRVFYEQYF
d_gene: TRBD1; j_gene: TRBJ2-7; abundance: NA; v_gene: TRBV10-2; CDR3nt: TGCGCCAGCAGCCACGGGACAGGGACCTACGAGCAGTACTTC; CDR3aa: CASSHGTGTYEQYF
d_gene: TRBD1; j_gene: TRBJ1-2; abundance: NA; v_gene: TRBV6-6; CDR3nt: TGTGCCAGCAGTTCCGGGACAGGGGGCTCATACTATGGCTACACCTTC; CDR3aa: CASSSGTGGSYYGYTF
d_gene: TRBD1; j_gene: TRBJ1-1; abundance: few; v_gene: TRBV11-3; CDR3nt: TGTGCCAGCAGCAAACGGACAGGGGGTGCTGAAGCTTTCTTT; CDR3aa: CASSKRTGGAEAFF
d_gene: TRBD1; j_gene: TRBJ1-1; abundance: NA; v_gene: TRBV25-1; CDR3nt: TGTGCCAGCAGTGACCTTGGACAGGGCAGTACTGAAGCTTTCTTT; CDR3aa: CASSDLGQGSTEAFF
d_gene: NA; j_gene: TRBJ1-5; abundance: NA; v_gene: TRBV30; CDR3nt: TGTGCCTGGAGTGGGACAGTTTCGAATCAGCCCCAGCATTTT; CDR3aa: CAWSGTVSNQPQHF
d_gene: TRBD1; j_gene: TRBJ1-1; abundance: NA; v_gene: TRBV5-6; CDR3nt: TGTGCCAGCAGCTTGTTCCGACAGGGGCGGTTAGCTGAAGCTTTCTTT; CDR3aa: CASSLFRQGRLAEAFF
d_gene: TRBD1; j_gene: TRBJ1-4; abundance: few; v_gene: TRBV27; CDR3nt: TGTGCCAGCAGTGAAGCGACAGGGGAGGAAGAAAAACTGTTTTTT; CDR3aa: CASSEATGEEEKLFF
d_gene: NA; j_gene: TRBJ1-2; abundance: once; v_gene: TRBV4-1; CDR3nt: TGCGCCAGCAGCCAAGTACGGGCAGACCCTGGAGGCTACACCTTC; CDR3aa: CASSQVRADPGGYTF
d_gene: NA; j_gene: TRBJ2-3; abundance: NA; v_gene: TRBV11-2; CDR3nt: TGTGCCAGCAGCTTTGTGGCCGCAGATACGCAGTATTTT; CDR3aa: CASSFVAADTQYF
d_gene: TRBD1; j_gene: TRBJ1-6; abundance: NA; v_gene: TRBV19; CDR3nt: TGTGCCAGTAGTATGGGGCGGACCCCAGGGGGTTCACCCCTCCACTTT; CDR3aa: CASSMGRTPGGSPLHF
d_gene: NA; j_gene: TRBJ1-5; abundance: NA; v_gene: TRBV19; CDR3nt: TGTGCCAGTAACCCCCGGGGGGACGTCTTCAATCAGCCCCAGCATTTT; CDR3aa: CASNPRGDVFNQPQHF
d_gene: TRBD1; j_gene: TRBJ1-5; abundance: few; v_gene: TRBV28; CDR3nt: TGTGCCAGCAGTTGGGGGGGGACAGGACGCAATCAGCCCCAGCATTTT; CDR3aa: CASSWGGTGRNQPQHF
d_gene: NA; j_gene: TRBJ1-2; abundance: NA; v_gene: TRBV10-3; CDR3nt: TGTGCCATCAGTGAGGTGGACCCTGGGGGTGTGTACTATGGCTACACCTTC; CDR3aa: CAISEVDPGGVYYGYTF
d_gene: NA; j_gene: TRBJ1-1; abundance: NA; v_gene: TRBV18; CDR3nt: TGTGCCAGCTCACCAGAGCGGGGATTTGACACTGAAGCTTTCTTT; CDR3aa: CASSPERGFDTEAFF
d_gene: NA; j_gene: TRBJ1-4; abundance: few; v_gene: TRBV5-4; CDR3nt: TGTGCCAGCAGCCTACCCCCCCAGGGTATAACTAATGAAAAACTGTTTTTT; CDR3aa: CASSLPPQGITNEKLFF
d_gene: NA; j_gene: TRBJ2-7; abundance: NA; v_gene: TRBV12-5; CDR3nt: TGTGCTAGTGGTTTTTTGAACGAGCAGTACTTC; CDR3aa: CASGFLNEQYF
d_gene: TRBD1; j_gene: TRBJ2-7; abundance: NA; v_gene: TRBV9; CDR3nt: TGTGCCAGCAGCGTCCGGGACAGGCCTTTTGAGCAGTACTTC; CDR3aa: CASSVRDRPFEQYF
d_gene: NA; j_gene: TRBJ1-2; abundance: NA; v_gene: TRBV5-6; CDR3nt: TGTGCCAGCAACCCCCCTGGGGGCCACAACTATGGCTACACCTTC; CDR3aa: CASNPPGGHNYGYTF
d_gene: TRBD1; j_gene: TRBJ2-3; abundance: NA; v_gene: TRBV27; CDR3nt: TGTGCCAGCAGTTTATCGTCGTTCGGCGACAGGGAGTATTTT; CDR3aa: CASSLSSFGDREYF
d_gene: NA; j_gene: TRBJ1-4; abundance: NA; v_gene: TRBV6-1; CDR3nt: TGTGCCAGCAGTGAAATGCGTGCAACTAATGAAAAACTGTTTTTT; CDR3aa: CASSEMRATNEKLFF
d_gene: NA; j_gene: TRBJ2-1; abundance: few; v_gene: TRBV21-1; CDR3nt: TGTGCCAGCAGCAAAGAAGAAGGGCTTAAAGCGAAACATGAGCAGTTCTTC; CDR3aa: CASSKEEGLKAKHEQFF
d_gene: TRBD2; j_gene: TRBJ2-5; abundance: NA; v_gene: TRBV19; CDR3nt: TGTGCCAGTAGTACCAGATGGCGGGGGGAAGAGACCCAGTACTTC; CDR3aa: CASSTRWRGEETQYF
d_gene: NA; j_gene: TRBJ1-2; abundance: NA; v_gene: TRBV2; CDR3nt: TGTGCCAGCGTTGGGGGGGGTAACTATGGCTACACCTTC; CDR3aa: CASVGGGNYGYTF
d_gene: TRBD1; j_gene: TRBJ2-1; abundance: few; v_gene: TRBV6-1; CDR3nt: TGTGCCAGCAGAAGGGACAGGGGGGTATACAATGAGCAGTTCTTC; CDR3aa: CASRRDRGVYNEQFF
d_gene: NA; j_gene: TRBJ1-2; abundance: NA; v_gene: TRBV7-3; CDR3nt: TGTGCCAGCTCTCCGGGCCAAGAGCACGGCTACACCTTC; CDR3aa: CASSPGQEHGYTF
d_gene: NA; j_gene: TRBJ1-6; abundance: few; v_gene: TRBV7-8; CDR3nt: TGTGCCAGCAGCGCGGACAGATCGAGAAATTCACCCCTCCACTTT; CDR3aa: CASSADRSRNSPLHF
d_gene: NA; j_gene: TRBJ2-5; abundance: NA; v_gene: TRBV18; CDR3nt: TGTGCCAGCTCACGTAACCAGGGGTCGGAGACCCAGTACTTC; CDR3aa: CASSRNQGSETQYF
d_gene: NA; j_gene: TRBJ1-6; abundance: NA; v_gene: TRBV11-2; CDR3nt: TGTGCCAGCAGCTTAGGGGCGAATTCACCCCTCCACTTT; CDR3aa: CASSLGANSPLHF
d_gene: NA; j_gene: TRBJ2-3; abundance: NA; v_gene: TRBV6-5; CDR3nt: TGTGCCAGCAGTTACTTGGGGGTTACTAGCTCAGATACGCAGTATTTT; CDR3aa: CASSYLGVTSSDTQYF
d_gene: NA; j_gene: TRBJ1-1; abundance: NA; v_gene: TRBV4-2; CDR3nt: TGTGCCAGCAGCCCCTCGAGTAGGATGAACACTGAAGCTTTCTTT; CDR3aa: CASSPSSRMNTEAFF
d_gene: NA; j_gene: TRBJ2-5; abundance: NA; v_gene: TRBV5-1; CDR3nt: TGCGCCAGCAGCTTGACCCCGGGACCCAGAGAGACCCAGTACTTC; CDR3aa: CASSLTPGPRETQYF
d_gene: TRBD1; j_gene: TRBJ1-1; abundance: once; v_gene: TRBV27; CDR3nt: TGTGCCAGCAGTTTATCGGAAACAGGGGGCACTGAAGCTTTCTTT; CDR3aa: CASSLSETGGTEAFF
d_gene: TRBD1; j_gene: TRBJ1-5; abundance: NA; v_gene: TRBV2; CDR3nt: TGTGCCAGCAGCGCCACAGGGGCCAATCAGCCCCAGCATTTT; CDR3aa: CASSATGANQPQHF
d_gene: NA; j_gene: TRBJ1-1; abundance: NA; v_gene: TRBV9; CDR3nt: TGTGCCAGCAGTTTGGGGAGTCTGAACACTGAAGCTTTCTTT; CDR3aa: CASSLGSLNTEAFF
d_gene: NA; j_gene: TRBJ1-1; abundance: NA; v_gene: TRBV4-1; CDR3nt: TGCGCCAGCAGCCATCAGGACCGCGGGGGGGGTGAAGCTTTCTTT; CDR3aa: CASSHQDRGGGEAFF
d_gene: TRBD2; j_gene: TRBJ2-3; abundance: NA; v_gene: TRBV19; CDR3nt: TGTGCCAGTAGTAGAACTAGCGGGGGGGCCACAGATACGCAGTATTTT; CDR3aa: CASSRTSGGATDTQYF
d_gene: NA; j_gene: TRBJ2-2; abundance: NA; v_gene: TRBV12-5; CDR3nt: TGTGCTAGTGGTGCGCTGAGCACCGGGGAGCTGTTTTTT; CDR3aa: CASGALSTGELFF
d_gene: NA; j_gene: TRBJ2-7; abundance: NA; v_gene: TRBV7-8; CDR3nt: TGTGCCAGCAGCTTTCAGACAAACGAGCAGTACTTC; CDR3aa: CASSFQTNEQYF
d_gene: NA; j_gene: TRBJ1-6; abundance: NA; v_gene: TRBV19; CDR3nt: TGTGCCAGTAGTACCGGACTGCCTAATTCACCCCTCCACTTT; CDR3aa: CASSTGLPNSPLHF
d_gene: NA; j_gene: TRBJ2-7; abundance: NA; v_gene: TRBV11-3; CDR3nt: TGTGCCAGCAGCTTAGAGGGCCCTTCCTACGAGCAGTACTTC; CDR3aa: CASSLEGPSYEQYF
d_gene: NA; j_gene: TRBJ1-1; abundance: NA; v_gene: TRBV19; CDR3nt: TGTGCCAGTAGTATAGGATCAGGGCGGTTGGTACACACTGAAGCTTTCTTT; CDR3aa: CASSIGSGRLVHTEAFF
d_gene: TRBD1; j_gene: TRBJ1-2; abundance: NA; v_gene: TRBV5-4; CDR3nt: TGTGCCAGCAGCTTGGCAGGGGGCGGCAATGGCTACACCTTC; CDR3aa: CASSLAGGGNGYTF
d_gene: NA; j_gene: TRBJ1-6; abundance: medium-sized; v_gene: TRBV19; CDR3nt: TGTGCCAGTAAGAACCGCCAGGATTCACCCCTCCACTTT; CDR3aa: CASKNRQDSPLHF
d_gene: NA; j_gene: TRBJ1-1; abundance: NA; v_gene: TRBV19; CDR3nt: TGTGCCAGCAAGGGGGGAATCACTGAAGCTTTCTTT; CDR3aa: CASKGGITEAFF
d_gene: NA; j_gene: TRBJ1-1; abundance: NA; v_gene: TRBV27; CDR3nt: TGTGCCAGCAGTTTAGGGGGGGGGTTCACTGAAGCTTTCTTT; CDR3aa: CASSLGGGFTEAFF